Presented here are 19 T cell receptor beta chains from one specimen sequenced in a study of T cell repertoires in cytomegalovirus infection (dated by TCRdb to about 2019). Reads for this sample came from an Illumina HiSeq 1500. TCRdb redid the processing of the public reads, applying fastp at Q25 and MiXCR, and retained in-frame beta chains. Rows are unified per CDR3 protein, each entry keeping the most common DNA and genes. The sample table shows approximately 160,000 distinct CDR3 sequences, and 17% are seen once. Roughly a sixth of the sample belongs to the ten largest clones. The sequenced sample consisted of CD8+ T cells from PBMCs. Receptors were obtained from a human donor in good health (CMV status not recorded). Some clones in this sample may be carry-over from other donors' samples.

This chain uses TRBV7-9 with TRBJ1-2, with 9 nucleotides matching TRBD1. CDR1 SEHNR and CDR2 FQNEAQ come from the germline V gene (reference sequence). The CDR3 has 17 residues. V dropped 4 bases and J dropped 2; count of bases not matched to a gene: 11. CDR3: CASSSRLPGQGNYGYTF. The CDR3 DNA reads as TGTGCCAGCAGCTCCCGCTTACCCGGACAGGGGAACTATGGCTACACCTTC.

The sample holds a few counts of this clonotype. The chain recombines TRBV4-3 with TRBJ1-1, with D perhaps TRBD1 (6 bases). CDR3 size: 15 residues. Trimming took off 4 bases at V and 2 bases at J, with 14 bases between the two ends. CDR1 and CDR2 (germline): LGHNA, YSLEER. CDR3 sequence reads: CASSLKATGNTEAFF. In DNA form, the CDR3 reads TGCGCCAGCAGCCTCAAAGCGACAGGAAACACTGAAGCTTTCTTT.

The chain carries TRBV12-3 or TRBV12-4 and TRBJ2-1, with D unresolved. The CDR3 length is 16 residues. Trimming removed 3 bases at V and 4 bases at J, with 16 bases between. For the CDR3, the DNA is TGTGCCAGCAGTTTGGTCGCGTCACCTCCGTACAATGAGCAGTTCTTC. This encodes CASSLVASPPYNEQFF.

The table lists this clonotype with a few counts. J is TRBJ1-2 and V is TRBV7-6; 9 bases fit TRBD1. CDR3 length: 14 residues. From germline, CDR1 is SGHVS and CDR2 FNYEAQ. Trimming removed 3 bases from V and 6 bases from J; junction bases left unmatched: 5. CDR3 sequence reads: CASSFDTGGDGYTF. The CDR3 DNA sequence: TGTGCCAGCAGCTTTGATACAGGGGGCGATGGCTACACCTTC.

The sample holds a few counts of this clonotype. The V and J genes are TRBV11-1 and TRBJ2-5; D gene unclear. The CDR3 is made up of 11 amino acids. The germline CDR1 and CDR2 sequences are SGHAT and FQDESV (reference sequence). With 5 bases removed from V and 0 bases from J, the gap between germline ends came to 1 base. The CDR3 reads CASSHQETQYF. The CDR3 DNA reads TGTGCCAGCAGCCACCAAGAGACCCAGTACTTC.

The chain uses TRBV6-2 or TRBV6-3 and TRBJ1-1; D unclear. CDR3 length equals 14 residues. Germline V gene sequence: CDR1 MNHEY, CDR2 SVGEGT. The V end was cut by 4 bases, the J end by 3 bases, with 12 bases between. Here the CDR3 reads CASSSVKGYTEAFF. For the CDR3, the DNA is TGTGCCAGCAGTTCGGTAAAGGGTTACACTGAAGCTTTCTTT.

There are a few counts of this clonotype. V is TRBV25-1 and J is TRBJ2-2; D ambiguous. The CDR3 contains 10 residues. V lost 11 bases to trimming and J lost 7 bases, with 8 bases between them. Germline assignment: CDR1 MGHDK and CDR2 SYGVNS. DNA of the CDR3: TGTGCCTCCTGGGGCGGGGAGCTGTTTTTT. Translation: CASWGGELFF.

This chain connects TRBV28 to TRBJ2-7; TRBD1 might be the D (5 bases). Trimming stripped 2 bases from V and 3 bases from J, with 11 bases between. Germline CDR1 MDHEN, CDR2 SYDVKM. The CDR3 has 14 amino acids. This CDR3 is CASSLGRADYEQYF. CDR3 in DNA: TGTGCCAGCAGTTTAGGCAGGGCAGACTACGAGCAGTACTTC. Together with reference TRBV28 and TRBJ2-7, the CDR3 gives the full variable domain: DVKVTQSSRYLVKRTGEKVFLECVQDMDHENMFWYRQDPGLGLRLIYFSYDVKMKEKGDIPEGYSVSREKKERFSLILESASTNQTSMYLCASSLGRADYEQYFGPGTRLTVT.

The V gene is TRBV19, the J gene TRBJ2-7; 7 nucleotides line up with TRBD1. Germline-derived CDR1 and CDR2 are LNHDA and SQIVND (reference sequence). This CDR3 comprises 15 residues. V lost 7 bases to trimming and J lost 0 bases; unmatched junction nucleotides: 9. The DNA of the CDR3 is TGTGCCAGTACCCCAGGGGGACAGAGCTCCTACGAGCAGTACTTC. Protein product: CASTPGGQSSYEQYF.

This clonotype was counted a few times. CDR3 in DNA: TGCAGTGCTATTTCATCCAGCGGGAGGAATGAGCAGTTCTTC. This encodes CSAISSSGRNEQFF. This chain connects TRBV20-1 to TRBJ2-1; TRBD2 matches 9 bases. The CDR3 is made up of 14 amino acids. Unmatched junction bases numbered 8, after V lost 4 bases and J lost 7 bases. From germline, CDR1 is DFQATT and CDR2 SNEGSKA (reference sequence).

The V gene is TRBV28, the J gene TRBJ2-7; possible D gene TRBD1, 5 bases. CDR1 and CDR2 from the germline V gene are MDHEN and SYDVKM. This CDR3 is built from 11 residues. With 3 bases removed from V and 12 bases from J, the gap between germline ends came to 12 bases. CDR3 sequence reads: CASSFGARWYF. CDR3 DNA: TGTGCCAGCAGTTTTGGGGCCAGGTGGTACTTC.

This clonotype showed up just a few times. The J gene is TRBJ1-1, the V gene TRBV7-9; the D is unclear. Germline V gives CDR1 SEHNR, CDR2 FQNEAQ (reference sequence). The CDR3 covers 12 residues. V was shortened by 2 bases and J by 6 bases, with 7 bases between the two germline ends. The CDR3 reads CASSLMNAEAFF. In DNA form, the CDR3 reads TGTGCCAGCAGCTTAATGAATGCTGAAGCTTTCTTT.

The sample holds a few counts of this clonotype. This chain links TRBV11-2 with TRBJ2-2; TRBD1 might be the D (6 bases). Germline loops: CDR1 SGHAT, CDR2 FQNNGV. There are 18 residues in the CDR3. The ends were cut back, 3 bases at V and 2 bases at J, with 19 bases in the middle. CDR3 protein: CASSLSPAGVQNTGELFF. In nucleotides, the CDR3 is TGTGCCAGCAGCTTGAGCCCCGCAGGGGTCCAAAACACCGGGGAGCTGTTTTTT.

This clonotype came up a few times. The gene calls are TRBV7-2 and TRBJ2-3, with D perhaps matching TRBD2 (5 bases). The CDR3 is 18 residues long. V gave up 3 bases and J gave up 0 bases, with 19 bases separating them. Germline CDR1 is SGHTA and CDR2 is FQGNSA. The chain's CDR3 is CASSFRDRADPSTDTQYF. CDR3 in DNA: TGTGCCAGCAGCTTCCGAGATCGAGCGGACCCTAGCACAGATACGCAGTATTTT.

The chain joins TRBV14 to TRBJ1-1; perhaps TRBD1 as D (6 bases). The germline V gene has CDR1 SGHDN and CDR2 FVKESK. The V end was cut by 1 base, the J end by 4 bases, with 13 bases between. CDR3 length: 15 residues. CDR3 coding DNA: TGTGCCAGCAGCCAAGGTCGCGGGGGCATCACTGAAGCTTTCTTT. This codes for CASSQGRGGITEAFF.

This clonotype was seen more than once but under ten times. The chain recombines TRBV29-1 with TRBJ2-1; TRBD2 is a possible D gene (6 bases). This CDR3 contains 16 residues. The germline gives CDR1 SQVTM, CDR2 ANQGSEA. V was cut by 7 bases and J by 2 bases, with 21 bases left in between. In nucleotides, the CDR3 is TGCAGCGGTGTCGGGTCCACGGGAGTCGCCTACAATGAGCAGTTCTTC. Translation: CSGVGSTGVAYNEQFF.

This clonotype showed up just a few times. The rearrangement uses TRBV11-3 and TRBJ2-1; 9 nucleotides match TRBD2. This CDR3 region has 17 residues. V shed 5 bases, J shed 8 bases, and the junction held 16 bases outside the gene matches. CDR1 and CDR2 from the germline V gene are SGHNT and YENEEA. CDR3 region: CASSRPRAGGHIHEQFF. CDR3 in DNA: TGTGCCAGCAGCCGACCCCGAGCGGGGGGCCACATCCATGAGCAGTTCTTC.

CDR3 DNA sequence: TGTGCCAGCAGGTTAACAGGGGGCCCGCAGTTCTTC. Protein: CASRLTGGPQFF. The chain couples TRBV6-5 to TRBJ2-1; TRBD1 matches at 9 bases. Losses at the gene ends were 6 bases for V and 12 bases for J; bases not matched to a gene: 6. CDR3 length: 12 amino acids. From germline, CDR1 is MNHEY and CDR2 SVGAGI.

The genes are TRBV6-5 and TRBJ1-1; 8 bases are shared with TRBD1. Germline CDR1 is MNHEY and CDR2 is SVGAGI. Trimming took 6 bases from V and 5 from J; bases not matched to a gene: 17. This CDR3 has 17 residues. Here the CDR3 reads CASRPGTGTGRGTEAFF. The CDR3, as DNA: TGTGCCAGCAGGCCCGGGACAGGCACCGGAAGAGGGACTGAAGCTTTCTTT.